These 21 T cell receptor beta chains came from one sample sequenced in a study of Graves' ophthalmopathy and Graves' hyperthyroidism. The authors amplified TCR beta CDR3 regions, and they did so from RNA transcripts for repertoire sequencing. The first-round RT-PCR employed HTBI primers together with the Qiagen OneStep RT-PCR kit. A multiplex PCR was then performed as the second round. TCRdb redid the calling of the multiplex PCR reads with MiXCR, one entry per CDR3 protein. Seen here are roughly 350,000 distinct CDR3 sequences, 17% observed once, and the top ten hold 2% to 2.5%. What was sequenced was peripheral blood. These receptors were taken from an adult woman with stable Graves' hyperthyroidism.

The CDR3 nucleotides are TGTGCCAGCAGTTTTAACCTCCGAGGGCAAGAGACCCAGTACTTC. Its protein is CASSFNLRGQETQYF. The rearrangement links TRBV28 to TRBJ2-5; a weak D match, TRBD2 (5 bases). V dropped 3 bases and J dropped 2 bases, with 13 bases sitting between them. The CDR3 spans 15 residues. Germline lookup yields CDR1 MDHEN and CDR2 SYDVKM.

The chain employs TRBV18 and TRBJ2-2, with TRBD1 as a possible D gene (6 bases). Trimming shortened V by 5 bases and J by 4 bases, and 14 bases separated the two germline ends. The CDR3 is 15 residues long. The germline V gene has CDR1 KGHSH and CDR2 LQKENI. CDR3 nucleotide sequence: TGTGCCAGCTCAGAATTCACAGGGAGCACCGGGGAGCTGTTTTTT. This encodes CASSEFTGSTGELFF. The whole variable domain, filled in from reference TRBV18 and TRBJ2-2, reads NAGVMQNPRHLVRRRGQEARLRCSPMKGHSHVYWYRQLPEEGLKFMVYLQKENIIDESGMPKERFSAEFPKEGPSILRIQQVVRGDSAAYFCASSEFTGSTGELFFGEGSRLTVL.

The CDR3 loop reads CASSRQGAYGYGYTF. The CDR3 DNA sequence: TGTGCCAGCAGTCGACAGGGGGCGTATGGCTATGGCTACACCTTC. V usage is TRBV6-1 and J usage is TRBJ1-2, with 10 bases identical to TRBD1. This CDR3 is built from 15 residues. Germline values: CDR1 MNHNS, CDR2 SASEGT. The J segment lost 4 bases and the V segment lost 5 bases, leaving 7 bases of the junction unmatched.

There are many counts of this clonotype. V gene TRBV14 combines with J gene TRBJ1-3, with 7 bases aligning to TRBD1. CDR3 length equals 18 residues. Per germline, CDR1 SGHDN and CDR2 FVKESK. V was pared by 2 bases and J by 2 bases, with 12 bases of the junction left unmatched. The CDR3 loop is CASSQRATGFIPGNTIYF. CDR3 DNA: TGTGCCAGCAGCCAAAGGGCGACAGGGTTCATTCCTGGAAACACCATATATTTT.

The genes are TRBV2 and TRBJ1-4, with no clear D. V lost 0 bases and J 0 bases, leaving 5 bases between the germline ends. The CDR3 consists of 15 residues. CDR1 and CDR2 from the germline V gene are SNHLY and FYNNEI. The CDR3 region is CASSEASATNEKLFF. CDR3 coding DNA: TGTGCCAGCAGTGAAGCCTCTGCAACTAATGAAAAACTGTTTTTT.

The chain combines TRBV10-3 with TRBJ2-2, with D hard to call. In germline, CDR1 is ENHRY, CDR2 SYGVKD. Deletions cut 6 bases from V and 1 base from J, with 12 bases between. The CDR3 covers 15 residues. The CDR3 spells CAIRSSDLNTGELFF. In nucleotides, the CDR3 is TGTGCCATCAGGTCCTCAGATTTGAACACCGGGGAGCTGTTTTTT.

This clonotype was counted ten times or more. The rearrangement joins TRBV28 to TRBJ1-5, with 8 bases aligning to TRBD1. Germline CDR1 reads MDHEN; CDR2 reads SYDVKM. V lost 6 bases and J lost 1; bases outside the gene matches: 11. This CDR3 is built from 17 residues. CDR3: CASSSRSRGPSNQPQHF. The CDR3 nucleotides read TGTGCCAGCAGCTCTAGAAGCAGGGGGCCAAGCAATCAGCCCCAGCATTTT.

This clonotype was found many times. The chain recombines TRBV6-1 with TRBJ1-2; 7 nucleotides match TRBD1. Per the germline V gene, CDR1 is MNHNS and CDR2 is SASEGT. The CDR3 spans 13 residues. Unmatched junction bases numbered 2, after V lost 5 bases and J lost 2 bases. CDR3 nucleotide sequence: TGTGCCAGCAGTCAGGGGGGAAACTATGGCTACACCTTC. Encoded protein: CASSQGGNYGYTF.

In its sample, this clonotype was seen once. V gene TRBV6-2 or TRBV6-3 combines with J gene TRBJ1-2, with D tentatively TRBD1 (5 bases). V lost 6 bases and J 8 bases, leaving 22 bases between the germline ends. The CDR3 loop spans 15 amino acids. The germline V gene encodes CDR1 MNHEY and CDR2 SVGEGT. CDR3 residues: CASSNDWDSLWGYTF. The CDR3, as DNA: TGTGCCAGCAGCAACGATTGGGACTCCCTTTGGGGCTACACCTTC.

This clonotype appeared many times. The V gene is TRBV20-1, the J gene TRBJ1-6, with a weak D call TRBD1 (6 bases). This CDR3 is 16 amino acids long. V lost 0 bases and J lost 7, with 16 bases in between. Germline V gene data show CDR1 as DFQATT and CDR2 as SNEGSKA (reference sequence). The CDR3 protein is CSAREYQGIRNSPLHF. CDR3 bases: TGCAGTGCTAGAGAGTATCAGGGGATAAGGAATTCACCCCTCCACTTT.

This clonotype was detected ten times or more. In nucleotides, the CDR3 is TGCAGTGCTAGAGGACCCGAGCTAGCGGGGGAGACCCAGTACTTC. This codes for CSARGPELAGETQYF. The V call is TRBV20-1, the J call TRBJ2-5; 9 bases map to TRBD2. Trimming at V came to 1 base and at J to 5 bases, leaving 8 bases not matched to a gene. Germline V gene lookup returns CDR1 DFQATT and CDR2 SNEGSKA (reference sequence). CDR3 size: 15 residues.

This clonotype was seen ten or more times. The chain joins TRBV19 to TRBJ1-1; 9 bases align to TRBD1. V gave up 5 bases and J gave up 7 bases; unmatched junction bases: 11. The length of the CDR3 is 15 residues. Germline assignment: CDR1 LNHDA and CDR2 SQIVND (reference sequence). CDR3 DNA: TGTGCCAGTAGTCCCGGGAGGGACAGGGTCTATGAAGCTTTCTTT. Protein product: CASSPGRDRVYEAFF.

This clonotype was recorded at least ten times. CDR3 amino acids: CSPSHPTDLLRVQYF. CDR3 bases: TGCAGCCCCAGCCACCCGACTGATCTGTTACGAGTGCAGTACTTC. The chain has TRBV29-1 and TRBJ2-7; D call uncertain. The CDR3 spans 15 residues. Trimming took 8 bases from V and 9 from J, leaving 29 bases between them. Germline V gene sequence: CDR1 SQVTM, CDR2 ANQGSEA.

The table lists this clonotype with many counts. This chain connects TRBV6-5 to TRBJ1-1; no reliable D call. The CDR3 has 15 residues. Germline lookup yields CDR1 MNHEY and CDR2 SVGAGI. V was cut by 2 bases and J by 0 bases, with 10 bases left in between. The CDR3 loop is CASSYGPSLNTEAFF. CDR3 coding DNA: TGTGCCAGCAGTTACGGACCGTCATTGAACACTGAAGCTTTCTTT.

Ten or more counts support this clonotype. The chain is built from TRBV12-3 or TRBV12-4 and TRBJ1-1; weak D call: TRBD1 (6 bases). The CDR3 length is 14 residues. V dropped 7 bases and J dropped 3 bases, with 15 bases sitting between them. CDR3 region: CASKMDRYHTEAFF. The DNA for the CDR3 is TGTGCCAGCAAAATGGACAGATATCACACTGAAGCTTTCTTT.

The CDR3 DNA reads TGTGCCAGCAGTGACCCAACAGGGTCCGGGTGGTGGCCCCAGCATTTT. It codes for CASSDPTGSGWWPQHF. V usage is TRBV6-1 and J usage is TRBJ1-5, with D perhaps matching TRBD1 (6 bases). Trimming removed 3 bases from V and 9 bases from J, with 21 bases in between. The CDR3 loop spans 16 amino acids. The V gene's germline CDR1 is MNHNS and CDR2 SASEGT.

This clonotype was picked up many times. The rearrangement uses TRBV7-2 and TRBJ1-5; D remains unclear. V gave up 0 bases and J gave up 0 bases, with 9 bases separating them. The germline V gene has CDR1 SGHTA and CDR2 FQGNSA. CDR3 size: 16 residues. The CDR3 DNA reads TGTGCCAGCAGCTTAGCGACGGGCTTTAGCAATCAGCCCCAGCATTTT. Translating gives CASSLATGFSNQPQHF.

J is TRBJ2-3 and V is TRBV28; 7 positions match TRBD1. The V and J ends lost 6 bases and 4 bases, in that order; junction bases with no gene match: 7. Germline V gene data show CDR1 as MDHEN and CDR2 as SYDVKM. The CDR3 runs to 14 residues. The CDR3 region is CASRSRGYADTQYF. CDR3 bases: TGTGCCAGCAGATCCAGGGGGTACGCAGATACGCAGTATTTT.

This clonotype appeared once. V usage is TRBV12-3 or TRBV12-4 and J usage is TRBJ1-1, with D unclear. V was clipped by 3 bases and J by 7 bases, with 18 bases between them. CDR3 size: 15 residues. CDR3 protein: CASSLRRTPLNEAFF. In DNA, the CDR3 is TGTGCCAGCAGTTTGCGGAGGACCCCACTAAATGAAGCTTTCTTT.

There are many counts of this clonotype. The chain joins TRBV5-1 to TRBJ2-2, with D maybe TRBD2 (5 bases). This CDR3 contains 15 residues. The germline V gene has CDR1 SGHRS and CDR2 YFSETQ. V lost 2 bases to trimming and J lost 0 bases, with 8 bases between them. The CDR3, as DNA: TGCGCCAGCAGCTTTAGGACTTCGAACACCGGGGAGCTGTTTTTT. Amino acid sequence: CASSFRTSNTGELFF.

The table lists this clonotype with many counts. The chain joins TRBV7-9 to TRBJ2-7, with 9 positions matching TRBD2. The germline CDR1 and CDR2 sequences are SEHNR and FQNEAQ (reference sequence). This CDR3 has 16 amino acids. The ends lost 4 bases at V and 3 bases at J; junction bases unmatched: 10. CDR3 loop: CASSSILAGAYYEQYF. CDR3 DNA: TGTGCCAGCAGCTCAATTTTAGCGGGAGCTTACTACGAGCAGTACTTC.